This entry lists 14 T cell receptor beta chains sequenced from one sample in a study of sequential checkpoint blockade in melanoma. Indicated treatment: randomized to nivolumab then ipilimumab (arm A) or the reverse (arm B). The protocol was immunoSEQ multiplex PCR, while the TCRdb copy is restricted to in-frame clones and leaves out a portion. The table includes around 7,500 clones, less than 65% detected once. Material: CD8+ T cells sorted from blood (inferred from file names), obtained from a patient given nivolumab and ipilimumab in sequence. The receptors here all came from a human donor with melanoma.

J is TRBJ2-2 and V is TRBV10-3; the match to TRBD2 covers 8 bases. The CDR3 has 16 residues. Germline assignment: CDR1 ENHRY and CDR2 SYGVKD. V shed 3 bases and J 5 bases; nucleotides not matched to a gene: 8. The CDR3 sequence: CAISEGPSGRTGELFF. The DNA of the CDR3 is TGTGCCATCAGTGAAGGCCCTAGCGGGCGGACCGGGGAGCTGTTTTTT.

The CDR3 sequence is CASSLDGIIYGYTF. The CDR3 nucleotides read TGTGCCAGCAGCTTGGACGGTATTATCTATGGCTACACCTTC. The chain recombines TRBV5-4 with TRBJ1-2, with unresolved D. CDR1 SGHNT and CDR2 YYREEE come from the germline V gene (reference sequence). V was clipped by 0 bases and J by 4 bases, with 10 bases between them. The CDR3 is 14 amino acids.

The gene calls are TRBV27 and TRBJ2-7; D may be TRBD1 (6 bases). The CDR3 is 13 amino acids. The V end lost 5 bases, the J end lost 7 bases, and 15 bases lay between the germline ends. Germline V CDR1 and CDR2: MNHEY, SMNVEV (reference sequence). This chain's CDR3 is CASSLGTNSEQYF. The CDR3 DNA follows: TGTGCCAGCAGTCTCGGGACAAACTCTGAGCAGTACTTC.

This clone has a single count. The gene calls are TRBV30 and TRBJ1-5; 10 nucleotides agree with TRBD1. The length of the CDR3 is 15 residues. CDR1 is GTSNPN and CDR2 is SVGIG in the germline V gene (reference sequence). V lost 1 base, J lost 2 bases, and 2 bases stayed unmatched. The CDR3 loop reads CAWSEGTGGNQPQHF. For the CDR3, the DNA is TGTGCCTGGAGTGAGGGGACAGGGGGCAATCAGCCCCAGCATTTT.

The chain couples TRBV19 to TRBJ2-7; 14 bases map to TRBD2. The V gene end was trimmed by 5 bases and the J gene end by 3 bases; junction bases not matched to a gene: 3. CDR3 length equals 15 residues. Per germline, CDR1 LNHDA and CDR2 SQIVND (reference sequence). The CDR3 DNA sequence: TGTGCCAGTAGTCCCGGACTAGCGGGGGGCTACGAGCAGTACTTC. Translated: CASSPGLAGGYEQYF.

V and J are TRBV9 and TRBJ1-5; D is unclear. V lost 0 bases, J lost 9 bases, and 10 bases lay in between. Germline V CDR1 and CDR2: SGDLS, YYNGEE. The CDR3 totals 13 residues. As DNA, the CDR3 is TGTGCCAGCAGCGTAGGGCCGGGGTCGCCCCAGCATTTT. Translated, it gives CASSVGPGSPQHF.

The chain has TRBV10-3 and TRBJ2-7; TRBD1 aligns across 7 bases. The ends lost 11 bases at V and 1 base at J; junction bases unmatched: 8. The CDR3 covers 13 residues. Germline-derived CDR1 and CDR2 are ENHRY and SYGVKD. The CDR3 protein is CAYRQGGSYEQYF. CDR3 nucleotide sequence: TGTGCCTATCGACAGGGTGGGTCCTACGAGCAGTACTTC.

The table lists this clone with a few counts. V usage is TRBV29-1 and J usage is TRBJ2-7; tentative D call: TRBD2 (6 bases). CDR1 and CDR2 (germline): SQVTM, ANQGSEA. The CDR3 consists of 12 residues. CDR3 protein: CSARVADYEQYF. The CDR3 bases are TGCAGTGCTAGGGTAGCGGACTACGAGCAGTACTTC.

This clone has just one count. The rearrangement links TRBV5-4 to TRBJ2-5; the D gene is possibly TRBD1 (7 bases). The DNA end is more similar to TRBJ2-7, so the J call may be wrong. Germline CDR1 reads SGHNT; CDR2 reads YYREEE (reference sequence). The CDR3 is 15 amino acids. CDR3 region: CASSLGGGSRNEQYF. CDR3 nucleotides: TGTGCCAGCAGCTTAGGAGGGGGCTCGCGAAACGAGCAGTACTTC.

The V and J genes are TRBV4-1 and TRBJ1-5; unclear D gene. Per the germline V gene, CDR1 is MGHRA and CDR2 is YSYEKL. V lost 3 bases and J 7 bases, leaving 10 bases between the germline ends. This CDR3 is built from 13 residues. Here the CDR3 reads CASSQGPWQPQHF. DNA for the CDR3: TGCGCCAGCAGCCAGGGCCCTTGGCAGCCCCAGCATTTT.

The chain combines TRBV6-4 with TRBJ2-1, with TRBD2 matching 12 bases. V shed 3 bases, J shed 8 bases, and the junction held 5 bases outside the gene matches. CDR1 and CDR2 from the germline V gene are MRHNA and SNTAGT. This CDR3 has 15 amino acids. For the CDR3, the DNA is TGTGCCAGCAGTGAACTGACTAGCGGGAGAGATGAGCAGTTCTTC. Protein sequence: CASSELTSGRDEQFF.

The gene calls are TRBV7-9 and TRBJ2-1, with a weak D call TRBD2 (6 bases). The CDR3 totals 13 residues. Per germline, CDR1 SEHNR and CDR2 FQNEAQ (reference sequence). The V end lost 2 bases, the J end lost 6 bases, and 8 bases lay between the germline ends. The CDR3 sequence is CASSLSGGNEQFF. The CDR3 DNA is TGTGCCAGCAGCTTATCCGGGGGCAATGAGCAGTTCTTC.

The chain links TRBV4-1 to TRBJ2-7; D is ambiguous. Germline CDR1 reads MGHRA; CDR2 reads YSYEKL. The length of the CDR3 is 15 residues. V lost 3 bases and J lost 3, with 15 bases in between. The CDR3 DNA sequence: TGCGCCAGCAGCCAGGTTCTAAGCGTGGGCTACGAGCAGTACTTC. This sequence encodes CASSQVLSVGYEQYF.

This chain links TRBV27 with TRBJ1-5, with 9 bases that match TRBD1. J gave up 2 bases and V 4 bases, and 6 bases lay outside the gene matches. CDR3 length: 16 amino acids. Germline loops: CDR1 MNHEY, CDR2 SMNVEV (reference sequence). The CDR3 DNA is TGTGCCAGCAGTTCGGACAGGGGAAAGCGCAATCAGCCCCAGCATTTT. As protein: CASSSDRGKRNQPQHF.